This T cell receptor (beta chain) was obtained from a study of identical twins. Study outcomes and limitations: Within cord blood, abundant beta clonotypes carried fewer insertions, but memory repertoires showed no such trend. The analysis was cross-sectional rather than longitudinal within donors.

This CDR3 region has 13 residues. Per the germline V gene, CDR1 is DFQATT and CDR2 is SNEGSKA (reference sequence). V dropped 5 bases and J dropped 2 bases, with 13 bases sitting between them. Remarks on this clonotype: What it recognizes is unknown.

Unique molecular identifiers were present on cDNA, and template switching added a universal primer site. TCRdb redid the calling of the 5' RACE reads with MiXCR, one entry per CDR3 protein. Here the sample spans fewer than 250,000 distinct CDR3 sequences, 6% to 8% being singletons. This sample also belongs to another study, concerning yellow fever vaccine responses in identical twins.

The genes are TRBV20-1 and TRBJ2-7; maybe TRBD2 (6 bases). The receptor was derived from a woman between 18 and 29 years old in good health. Sequences were obtained from CD8+ T cells sorted from blood. The CDR3, as DNA: TGCAGTGCTCTTGGAGGGGTAACCTACGAGCAGTACTTC. This encodes CSALGGVTYEQYF.